This T cell receptor (beta chain) was profiled in a study of blood T cell repertoires in COVID-19. V trimming: 2 bases; J trimming: 9 bases; junction bases outside the gene matches: 12. CDR3 length equals 17 residues. Per the germline V gene, CDR1 is SGHTA and CDR2 is FQGNSA. As handled by the study authors: Scientists estimated how many nucleated cells there were by amplifying reference gene primers. The method was immunoSEQ multiplex PCR; TCRdb's version includes in-frame clones alone and lacks a portion of them. V, J and clone size are those of that table, while D and trimming were read from the DNA. The table has 60,000 to 85,000 clones, approximately 80% seen once; the top ten hold around 15%.

The chain is built from TRBV7-2 and TRBJ1-6; 8 nucleotides align to TRBD1. This clonotype originated in a human donor in a cohort sampled during active COVID-19. The sequencing input was peripheral blood. The CDR3 reads CASSLYETGEFGSPLHF. The CDR3 nucleotides are TGTGCCAGCAGCTTATATGAGACAGGGGAATTCGGTTCACCCCTCCACTTT.